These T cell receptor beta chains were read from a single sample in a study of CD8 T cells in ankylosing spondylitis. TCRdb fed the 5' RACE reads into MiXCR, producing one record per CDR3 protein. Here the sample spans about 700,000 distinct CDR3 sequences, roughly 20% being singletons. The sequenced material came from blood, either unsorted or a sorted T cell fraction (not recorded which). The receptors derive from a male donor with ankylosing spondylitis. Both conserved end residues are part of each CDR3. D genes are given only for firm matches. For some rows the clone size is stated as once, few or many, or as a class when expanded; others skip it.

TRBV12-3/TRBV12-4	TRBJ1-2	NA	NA	TGTGCCAGCAGCGACCTACAGGCTAACTATGGCTACACCTTC	CASSDLQANYGYTF
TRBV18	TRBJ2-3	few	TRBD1	TGTGCCAGCTCACCGATGGGACAGGGGGCCACAGATACGCAGTATTTT	CASSPMGQGATDTQYF
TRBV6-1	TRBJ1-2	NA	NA	TGTGCCAGCAGTGAAGGGACAGCATATGGCTACACCTTC	CASSEGTAYGYTF
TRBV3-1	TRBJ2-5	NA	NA	TGTGCCAGCAGCCAAAACGTGGGGGAGACCCAGTACTTC	CASSQNVGETQYF
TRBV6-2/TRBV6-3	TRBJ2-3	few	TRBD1	TGTGCCAGCAGGACAGGGTGGGGTACGCAGTATTTT	CASRTGWGTQYF
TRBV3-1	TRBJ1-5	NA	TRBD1	TGTGCCAGCAGCGGGACAGGGGGAGGCAATCAGCCCCAGCATTTT	CASSGTGGGNQPQHF
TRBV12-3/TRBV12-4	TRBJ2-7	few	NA	TGTGCCAGCAGTTTAGCGCGGGACCGTTCCTACGAGCAGTACTTC	CASSLARDRSYEQYF
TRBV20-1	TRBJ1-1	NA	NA	TGCAGTGCGCGCCCCGACAGGTGGGGGCGGAACACTGAAGCTTTCTTT	CSARPDRWGRNTEAFF
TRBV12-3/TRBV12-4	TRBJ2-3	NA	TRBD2	TGTGCCAGCAGTAGAAGCGGGAGAGGAGATACGCAGTATTTT	CASSRSGRGDTQYF
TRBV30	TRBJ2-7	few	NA	TGTGCCTGGAGTTGGGACCCCTACGAGCAGTACTTC	CAWSWDPYEQYF
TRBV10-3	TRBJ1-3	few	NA	TGTGCCATCAGTGAGGGTACTTCCTCTGGAAACACCATATATTTT	CAISEGTSSGNTIYF
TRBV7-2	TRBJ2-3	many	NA	TGTGCCAGCAGTACGAGGGGTAGCACAGATACGCAGTATTTT	CASSTRGSTDTQYF
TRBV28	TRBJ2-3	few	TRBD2	TGTGCCAGCAGTTTTTCCCAGACTAGCGGGCCTACGCAGTATTTT	CASSFSQTSGPTQYF
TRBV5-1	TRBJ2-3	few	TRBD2	TGCGCCAGCAGCCTAGCGGGGGGGCTCCCAGATACGCAGTATTTT	CASSLAGGLPDTQYF
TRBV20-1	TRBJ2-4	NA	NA	TGCAGTGCTAGGATTAAGAACATTCAGTACTTC	CSARIKNIQYF
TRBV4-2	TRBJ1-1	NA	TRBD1	TGTGCCAGCAGCCAGTCCCGACAGGGTGCAGTGTACACTGAAGCTTTCTTT	CASSQSRQGAVYTEAFF
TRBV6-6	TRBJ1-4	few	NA	TGTGCCAGCAGGTCAGGGGTGGGTGAAAAACTGTTTTTT	CASRSGVGEKLFF
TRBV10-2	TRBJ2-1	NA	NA	TGCGCCAGCAGTGCCGACTGGGATGAGCAGTTCTTC	CASSADWDEQFF
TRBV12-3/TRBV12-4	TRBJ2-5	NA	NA	TGTGCCAGCAGTTTAGCTGAGGGGGAGACCCAGTACTTC	CASSLAEGETQYF
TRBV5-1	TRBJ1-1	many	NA	TGCGCCAGCAGCTTGTGGGACTTGGACAGTGTAATGAACACTGAAGCTTTCTTT	CASSLWDLDSVMNTEAFF
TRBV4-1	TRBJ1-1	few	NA	TGCGCCAGCAGCCCCAGTCCCGAGAACACTGAAGCTTTCTTT	CASSPSPENTEAFF
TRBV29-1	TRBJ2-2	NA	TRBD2	TGCAGCGGGCAGACTAGCGGGAACACCGGGGAGCTGTTTTTT	CSGQTSGNTGELFF
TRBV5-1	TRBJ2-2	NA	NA	TGCGCCAGCAGCCCTAATAACAAGAACACCGGGGAGCTGTTTTTT	CASSPNNKNTGELFF
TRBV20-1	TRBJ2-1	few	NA	TGCAGTGCAAGGAGGCTAGCCCTCAGGGAGCAGTTCTTC	CSARRLALREQFF